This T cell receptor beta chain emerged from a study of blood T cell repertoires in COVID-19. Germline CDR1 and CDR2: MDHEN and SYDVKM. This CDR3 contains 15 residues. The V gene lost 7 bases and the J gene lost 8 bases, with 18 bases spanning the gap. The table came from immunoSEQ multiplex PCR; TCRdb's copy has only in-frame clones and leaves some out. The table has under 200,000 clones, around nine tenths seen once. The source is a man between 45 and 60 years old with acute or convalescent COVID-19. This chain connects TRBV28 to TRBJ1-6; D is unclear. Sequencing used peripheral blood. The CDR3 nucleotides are TGTGCCAGCAAGGGCAGCGGAACGAAACATTCACCCCTCCACTTT. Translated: CASKGSGTKHSPLHF.